These 21 T cell receptor beta chains came from one sample sequenced in a study of T cells in Graves' hyperthyroidism and ophthalmopathy. TCR beta CDR3 region amplification was performed from RNA transcripts. The HTBI set primed first-round TCR CDR3 RT-PCR. TCRdb re-analysed the multiplex PCR reads in MiXCR, keeping a single row per CDR3 protein. The table lists about 680,000 distinct CDR3 sequences, approximately 40% of them singletons. The material sequenced was blood. The receptors shown here come from a woman in her 40s with Graves' hyperthyroidism.

This clonotype was counted many times. This chain links TRBV29-1 with TRBJ1-2; 8 bases are a match to TRBD1. The CDR3 length is 12 residues. V lost 6 bases, J lost 6 bases, and 6 bases stayed unmatched. Per germline, CDR1 SQVTM and CDR2 ANQGSEA. The CDR3 nucleotides are TGCAGCGTGGGGACAGGTGCTGATGGCTACACCTTC. Its protein product is CSVGTGADGYTF. The whole variable domain, filled in from reference TRBV29-1 and TRBJ1-2, reads SAVISQKPSRDICQRGTSLTIQCQVDSQVTMMFWYRQQPGQSLTLIATANQGSEATYESGFVIDKFPISRPNLTFSTLTVSNMSPEDSSIYLCSVGTGADGYTFGSGTRLTVV.

This clonotype was counted many times. V usage is TRBV5-6 and J usage is TRBJ2-5, with D hard to call. The V and J ends lost 3 bases and 2 bases respectively, with 11 bases between them. This CDR3 contains 14 residues. CDR1 is SGHDT and CDR2 is YYEEEE in the germline V gene. This chain's CDR3 is CASSSYSLQETQYF. The CDR3 DNA reads TGTGCCAGCAGCTCGTACTCATTACAAGAGACCCAGTACTTC.

The sample holds a few counts of this clonotype. The chain couples TRBV29-1 to TRBJ2-2; TRBD1 matches at 8 bases. V lost 4 bases and J lost 4; bases outside the gene matches: 5. Germline V CDR1 and CDR2: SQVTM, ANQGSEA. The CDR3 sequence is 14 residues long. CDR3: CSVGQGAGTGELFF. The CDR3 DNA reads TGCAGCGTTGGTCAGGGGGCCGGCACCGGGGAGCTGTTTTTT.

V and J are TRBV25-1 and TRBJ2-3; D is unresolved. Trimming removed 7 bases at V and 2 bases at J, with 10 bases between. Germline V gene data show CDR1 as MGHDK and CDR2 as SYGVNS. The CDR3 totals 13 residues. CDR3 sequence (DNA): TGTGCCAGCAACCACCAAGTCACAGATACGCAGTATTTT. Translated, it gives CASNHQVTDTQYF.

This clonotype was seen ten or more times. The chain is built from TRBV12-3 or TRBV12-4 and TRBJ1-2; D is ambiguous. The CDR3 contains 12 residues. V lost 3 bases to trimming and J lost 8 bases, with 10 bases between them. Written as DNA, the CDR3 is TGTGCCAGCAGTTTGGCTGGAAAGGGCTACACCTTC. Protein product: CASSLAGKGYTF.

About this clonotype: A much larger clone differs from this one at a single base, so this may be a read error. The V and J genes are TRBV10-3 and TRBJ1-5, with 8 bases identical to TRBD1. This CDR3 has 15 amino acids. Germline lookup yields CDR1 ENHRY and CDR2 SYGVKD. CDR3 loop: CASSPQTGANQPRHF. CDR3 nucleotides: TGTGCCAGCAGTCCCCAGACAGGGGCAAATCAGCCCCGGCATTTT.

This clonotype was counted only a few times. The V and J genes are TRBV7-2 and TRBJ2-2; 10 bases match TRBD1. The CDR3 is made up of 18 amino acids. Germline trimming cut 5 bases from V and 4 bases from J; bases unmatched to any gene: 13. Germline CDR1 and CDR2: SGHTA and FQGNSA. CDR3 sequence (DNA): TGTGCCAGCAGCCCGGTCGCCTCCGGGACAGGGGTCACCGGGGAGCTGTTTTTT. Its translation is CASSPVASGTGVTGELFF. The complete variable domain, with remaining parts taken from reference TRBV7-2 and TRBJ2-2, reads GAGVSQSPSNKVTEKGKDVELRCDPISGHTALYWYRQSLGQGLEFLIYFQGNSAPDKSGLPSDRFSAERTGGSVSTLTIQRTQQEDSAVYLCASSPVASGTGVTGELFFGEGSRLTVL.

This clonotype was seen only a few times. The chain carries TRBV6-5 and TRBJ1-5; no firm D call. The CDR3 is 16 residues long. Germline CDR1 MNHEY, CDR2 SVGAGI. Trimming removed 2 bases at V and 3 bases at J, with 14 bases between. The CDR3 nucleotides are TGTGCCAGCAGTTACCCCAAACTGCCGTTCAATCAGCCCCAGCATTTT. As protein: CASSYPKLPFNQPQHF.

J is TRBJ2-7 and V is TRBV20-1; possibly TRBD2 for D (6 bases). V lost 0 bases to trimming and J lost 2 bases, with 11 bases between them. Germline V gives CDR1 DFQATT, CDR2 SNEGSKA (reference sequence). The CDR3 sequence is 14 residues long. DNA for the CDR3: TGCAGTGCTAGAGATCCCCGGAGGGCCTACGAGCAGTACTTC. Amino acid sequence: CSARDPRRAYEQYF.

The rearrangement joins TRBV10-3 to TRBJ1-1; D remains unclear. CDR1 and CDR2 (germline): ENHRY, SYGVKD. The CDR3 extends over 16 amino acids. V shed 10 bases and J shed 1 base, with 22 bases lying between them. CDR3 residues: CASSSPMAGANTEAFF. In DNA form, the CDR3 reads TGTGCCAGCAGCTCCCCGATGGCAGGCGCGAACACTGAAGCTTTCTTT.

This clonotype was picked up many times. The V and J genes are TRBV7-2 and TRBJ2-5; D call uncertain. Germline V gene data show CDR1 as SGHTA and CDR2 as FQGNSA. With 1 base removed from V and 1 base from J, the gap between germline ends came to 13 bases. CDR3 length: 16 amino acids. CDR3 loop: CASSLVSAAFQETQYF. CDR3 coding DNA: TGTGCCAGCAGCTTAGTCTCGGCCGCGTTCCAAGAGACCCAGTACTTC.

As to this clonotype: One end of the junction does not line up with germline, which may come from a read error. V is TRBV7-8 and J is TRBJ1-5; D remains ambiguous. The CDR3 extends over 12 amino acids. Germline V lookup: CDR1 SGHVS, CDR2 FQNEAQ. The CDR3 protein is CAGSLEGGPQHF. The CDR3 bases are TGTGCCGGCAGCTTAGAGGGAGGACCCCAGCATTTT.

This clonotype was recorded a few times. V usage is TRBV12-3 or TRBV12-4 and J usage is TRBJ2-7; tentative D call: TRBD2 (6 bases). This CDR3 contains 14 residues. V was pared by 2 bases and J by 9 bases, with 17 bases between. Here the CDR3 DNA reads TGTGCCAGCAGTTTAAGGAGGGGTCGGCCGGTGCAGTACTTC. Translating it yields CASSLRRGRPVQYF.

V is TRBV7-9 and J is TRBJ1-2; D perhaps matches TRBD1 (6 bases). Trimming removed 5 bases at V and 3 bases at J, with 19 bases between. CDR3 size: 16 residues. Germline V lookup: CDR1 SEHNR, CDR2 FQNEAQ (reference sequence). The CDR3 loop reads CASSPPAGVSHYGYTF. The CDR3 DNA reads TGTGCCAGCAGCCCCCCGGCAGGGGTGAGTCACTATGGCTACACCTTC.

In its sample, this clonotype was seen a few times. The chain has TRBV29-1 and TRBJ1-3; D is perhaps TRBD1 (5 bases). This CDR3 has 12 amino acids. Trimming left V 6 bases short and J 4 bases short, with 10 bases between. Germline loops: CDR1 SQVTM, CDR2 ANQGSEA. Here the CDR3 reads CSVGGGGNTIYF. Here the CDR3 DNA reads TGCAGCGTGGGGGGGGGGGGAAACACCATATATTTT.

The V call is TRBV6-6, the J call TRBJ2-7; TRBD2 matches 8 bases. Germline loops: CDR1 MNHNY, CDR2 SVGAGI (reference sequence). The CDR3 is made up of 19 amino acids. The V gene end was trimmed by 6 bases and the J gene end by 0 bases; junction bases not matched to a gene: 19. As DNA, the CDR3 is TGTGCCAGCAGCGATGGGCTAGCGGGCGACAGTTTCAGCTCCTACGAGCAGTACTTC. Its protein product is CASSDGLAGDSFSSYEQYF.

This clonotype was seen only once. One end of the junction does not line up with germline, which may come from a read error. The chain recombines TRBV19 with TRBJ1-4, with D hard to call. The V gene's germline CDR1 is LNHDA and CDR2 SQIVND (reference sequence). CDR3 length: 13 residues. This chain's CDR3 is CASSRGLNEKLSF. In DNA, the CDR3 is TGTGCCAGTAGTCGGGGTCTTAATGAAAAACTGTCTTTT.

V is TRBV2 and J is TRBJ2-7; D is uncertain. Germline V gives CDR1 SNHLY, CDR2 FYNNEI. V lost 6 bases, J lost 7 bases, and 10 bases lay in between. The CDR3 covers 11 residues. The CDR3 here is CASRGSDEQYF. Written as DNA, the CDR3 is TGTGCCAGCAGAGGAAGCGATGAGCAGTACTTC.

V usage is TRBV7-9 and J usage is TRBJ2-7; no clear D. V lost 5 bases to trimming and J lost 5 bases, with 7 bases between them. The CDR3 sequence is 11 residues long. Germline CDR1 is SEHNR and CDR2 is FQNEAQ (reference sequence). The CDR3 here is CASSTWDEQYF. The CDR3 DNA reads TGTGCCAGCAGCACATGGGACGAGCAGTACTTC.

The chain is built from TRBV5-4 and TRBJ1-2, with D tentatively TRBD1 (6 bases). V dropped 0 bases and J dropped 2 bases, with 17 bases sitting between them. Germline loops: CDR1 SGHNT, CDR2 YYREEE (reference sequence). CDR3 length: 17 residues. CDR3 amino acids: CASSLAPGAQGNYGYTF. DNA for the CDR3: TGTGCCAGCAGCTTGGCCCCGGGGGCGCAGGGAAACTATGGCTACACCTTC.

This clonotype occurred once. A read error may explain this, as a much larger clone is one base away. The chain recombines TRBV19 with TRBJ1-2; tentative D call: TRBD1 (5 bases). Trimming took off 6 bases at V and 4 bases at J, with 15 bases between the two ends. The CDR3 sequence is 14 residues long. Per the germline V gene, CDR1 is LNHDA and CDR2 is SQIVND (reference sequence). CDR3 residues: CASRKGPASYGYTF. The CDR3, as DNA: TGTGCCAGTAGGAAGGGACCCGCTAGCTATGGCTACACCTTC.